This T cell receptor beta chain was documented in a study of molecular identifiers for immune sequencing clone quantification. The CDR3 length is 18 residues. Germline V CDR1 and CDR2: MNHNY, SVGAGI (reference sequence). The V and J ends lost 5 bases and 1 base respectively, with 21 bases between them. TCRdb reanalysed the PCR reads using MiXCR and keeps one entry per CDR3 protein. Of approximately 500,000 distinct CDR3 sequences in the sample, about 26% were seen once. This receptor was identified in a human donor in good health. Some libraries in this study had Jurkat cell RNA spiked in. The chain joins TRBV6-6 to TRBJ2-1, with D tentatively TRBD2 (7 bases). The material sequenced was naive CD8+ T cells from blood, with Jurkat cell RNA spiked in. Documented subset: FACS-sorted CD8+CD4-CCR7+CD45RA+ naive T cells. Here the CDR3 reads CASSLNPPGGRSYNEQFF. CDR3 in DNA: TGTGCCAGCAGTCTCAACCCGCCGGGGGGCCGGTCCTACAATGAGCAGTTCTTC.